The 6 T cell receptor beta chains listed next were all sequenced from one sample in a study of human versus mouse CDR3 diversity and MHC coevolution. Measured with immunoSEQ multiplex PCR; TCRdb has only the in-frame clones, and not every one. Of about 60,000 clones listed, about 93% were seen once; the top ten hold under 20%. The sample comprised naive CD4+ T cells from blood. The subset: CD45RO-negative CD62L-positive naive CD4 T cells. These receptors were taken from a person between 55 and 69 years old in good health.

This chain joins TRBV5-6 and TRBJ2-5; 9 bases align to TRBD1. V was clipped by 4 bases and J by 4 bases; unmatched bases: 8. The CDR3 is 15 residues long. The germline CDR1 and CDR2 sequences are SGHDT and YYEEEE. The CDR3 reads CASSITGGGRETQYF. CDR3 sequence (DNA): TGTGCCAGCAGCATTACAGGGGGCGGGAGAGAGACCCAGTACTTC.

The CDR3 is CASSEAGGPNNEQFF. DNA of the CDR3: TGTGCCAGCAGCGAAGCGGGAGGGCCGAACAATGAGCAGTTCTTC. The V and J genes are TRBV5-6 and TRBJ2-1; TRBD2 agrees at 10 bases. Germline V gene sequence: CDR1 SGHDT, CDR2 YYEEEE. Germline trimming cut 4 bases from V and 5 bases from J; bases unmatched to any gene: 6. The CDR3 spans 15 residues.

The rearrangement links TRBV2 to TRBJ2-2; D is unresolved. Trimming pared 0 bases from V and 4 bases from J, leaving 12 bases between. Germline lookup yields CDR1 SNHLY and CDR2 FYNNEI. The CDR3 has 16 amino acids. The CDR3 spells CASSEAGATGTGELFF. The CDR3 nucleotides read TGTGCCAGCAGTGAAGCCGGTGCGACTGGCACCGGGGAGCTGTTTTTT. The full variable domain, rest sourced from reference TRBV2 and TRBJ2-2, is EPEVTQTPSHQVTQMGQEVILRCVPISNHLYFYWYRQILGQKVEFLVSFYNNEISEKSEIFDDQFSVERPDGSNFTLKIRSTKLEDSAMYFCASSEAGATGTGELFFGEGSRLTVL.

The CDR3 spells CASSLDRGGNQPQHF. Here the CDR3 DNA reads TGTGCCAGCAGTCTGGACAGGGGAGGCAATCAGCCCCAGCATTTT. This chain uses TRBV6-6 with TRBJ1-5, with 9 bases identical to TRBD1. The CDR3 extends over 15 amino acids. From germline, CDR1 is MNHNY and CDR2 SVGAGI (reference sequence). The ends lost 5 bases at V and 2 bases at J; junction bases unmatched: 4.

V and J are TRBV4-2 and TRBJ2-1; TRBD2 agrees at 9 bases. With V trimmed by 4 bases and J by 5 bases, 6 bases remained unmatched. The CDR3 is 15 residues long. Per the germline V gene, CDR1 is LGHNA and CDR2 is YNFKEQ. CDR3 region: CASSPRTSENNEQFF. DNA for the CDR3: TGTGCCAGCAGCCCGAGGACTAGCGAGAACAATGAGCAGTTCTTC.

This clone was seen a handful of times. The gene calls are TRBV19 and TRBJ1-1; 8 bases agree with TRBD1. V lost 6 bases to trimming and J lost 2 bases; unmatched junction nucleotides: 5. This CDR3 has 14 residues. Looked up from germline, CDR1 is LNHDA and CDR2 is SQIVND (reference sequence). In nucleotides, the CDR3 is TGTGCCAGTAGGTCCCAGGGGGCTAACACTGAAGCTTTCTTT. It translates to CASRSQGANTEAFF.